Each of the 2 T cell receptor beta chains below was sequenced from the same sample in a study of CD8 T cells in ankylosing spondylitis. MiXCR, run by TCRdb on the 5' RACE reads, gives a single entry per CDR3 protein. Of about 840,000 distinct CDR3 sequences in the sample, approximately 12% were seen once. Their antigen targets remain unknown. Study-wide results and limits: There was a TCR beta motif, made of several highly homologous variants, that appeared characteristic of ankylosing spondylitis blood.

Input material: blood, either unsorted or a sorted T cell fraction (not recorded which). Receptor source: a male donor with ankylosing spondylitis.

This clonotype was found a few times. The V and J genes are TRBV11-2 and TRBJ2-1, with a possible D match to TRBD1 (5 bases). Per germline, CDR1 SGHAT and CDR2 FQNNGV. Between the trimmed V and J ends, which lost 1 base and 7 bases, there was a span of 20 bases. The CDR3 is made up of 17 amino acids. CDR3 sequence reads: CASSLGQRQFTGNEQFF. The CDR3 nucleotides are TGTGCCAGCAGCTTAGGCCAGCGACAGTTCACTGGGAATGAGCAGTTCTTC.

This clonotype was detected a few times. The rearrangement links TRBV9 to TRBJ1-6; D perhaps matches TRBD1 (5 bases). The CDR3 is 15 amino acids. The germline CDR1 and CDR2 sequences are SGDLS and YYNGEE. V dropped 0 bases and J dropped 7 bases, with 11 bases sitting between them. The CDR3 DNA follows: TGTGCCAGCAGCGTAGAAGGGGACTTCAATTCACCCCTCCACTTT. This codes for CASSVEGDFNSPLHF.